Each of the 32 T cell receptor beta chains below was sequenced from the same sample in a study of persistence of HIV-infected CD4 T cells. Stimulation used 7.5 to 10 ug/mL lysate from CMV-infected fibroblasts. Memory cells lacking CD40L and CD69 with high CD45RO were sorted. Sequencing used immunoSEQ version 4 in survey mode. Only in-frame clones appear in the TCRdb table, and some are missing; sequencing was by immunoSEQ multiplex PCR. The sample lists about 33,000 clones; 82% were seen once. These receptors' targets are unknown. Sequencing was performed on CD4+ T cells sorted from PBMCs after approximately 19-hour stimulation, taken from a patient who received antiretroviral therapy. The receptor set was obtained from an adult woman with HIV who was CMV-seropositive.

The genes are TRBV11-3 and TRBJ2-1; possibly TRBD1 for D (5 bases). V was cut by 1 base and J by 5 bases, with 9 bases left in between. This CDR3 has 14 amino acids. The germline V gene has CDR1 SGHNT and CDR2 YENEEA. The CDR3 coding sequence is TGTGCCAGCAGCTTAGGGGGCTTTGACAATGAGCAGTTCTTC. It specifies CASSLGGFDNEQFF.

J is TRBJ2-3 and V is TRBV11-3; possibly TRBD2 for D (6 bases). The CDR3 contains 12 residues. The germline V gene encodes CDR1 SGHNT and CDR2 YENEEA. With 6 bases removed from V and 8 bases from J, the gap between germline ends came to 12 bases. This CDR3 reads CASSSSEGTQYF. The CDR3, as DNA: TGTGCCAGCAGTTCATCGGAGGGTACGCAGTATTTT.

Note on this clone: This specimen includes other DNA sequences encoding the same CDR3. The rearrangement uses TRBV19 and TRBJ1-2; D uncertain. CDR1 and CDR2 (germline): LNHDA, SQIVND (reference sequence). V was shortened by 7 bases and J by 4 bases, with 10 bases between the two germline ends. This CDR3 spans 12 amino acids. The CDR3 DNA follows: TGTGCCAGTACGGAGGTGGGCTATGGCTACACCTTC. This encodes CASTEVGYGYTF.

The chain uses TRBV30 and TRBJ2-7, with TRBD1 matching 7 bases. The CDR3 is made up of 13 amino acids. V gave up 2 bases and J gave up 6 bases; unmatched junction bases: 7. The germline V gene encodes CDR1 GTSNPN and CDR2 SVGIG (reference sequence). CDR3 residues: CAWSPQGLREQYF. The CDR3 bases are TGTGCCTGGAGTCCACAGGGGCTCCGCGAGCAGTACTTC.

In DNA form, the CDR3 reads TGTGCCAGCACCACCGGGGGGAATACGGGCGAGCAGTACTTC. Its protein product is CASTTGGNTGEQYF. This chain links TRBV6-5 with TRBJ2-7; TRBD2 aligns across 7 bases. The V gene's germline CDR1 is MNHEY and CDR2 SVGAGI. This CDR3 region has 14 residues. V was clipped by 7 bases and J by 6 bases; unmatched bases: 12.

The chain links TRBV2 to TRBJ2-2; 10 nucleotides align to TRBD1. The CDR3 sequence is 15 residues long. Germline V gene sequence: CDR1 SNHLY, CDR2 FYNNEI. Unmatched junction bases numbered 3, after V lost 6 bases and J lost 2 bases. CDR3 nucleotide sequence: TGTGCCAGCAGAGGGACAGGGGCCAACACCGGGGAGCTGTTTTTT. Its translation: CASRGTGANTGELFF.

J is TRBJ1-6 and V is TRBV7-2, with D possibly being TRBD1 (6 bases). Germline V CDR1 and CDR2: SGHTA, FQGNSA. The CDR3 sequence is 18 residues long. Trimming took 3 bases from V and 9 from J, leaving 24 bases between them. The CDR3 nucleotides are TGTGCCAGCAGCTTTGGGTGGGGGGCGCGGCAAAGGGGTTCACCCCTCCACTTT. Translated: CASSFGWGARQRGSPLHF.

J is TRBJ1-2 and V is TRBV28; no reliable D call. The CDR3 has 13 residues. Germline CDR1 MDHEN, CDR2 SYDVKM. Trimming cost V 4 bases and J 4 bases, with 10 bases left between them. CDR3 sequence: CASSSTATYGYTF. The CDR3 nucleotides are TGTGCCAGCAGTTCAACAGCAACCTATGGCTACACCTTC.

V usage is TRBV6-1 and J usage is TRBJ2-6; no clear D. Germline V gene sequence: CDR1 MNHNS, CDR2 SASEGT. This CDR3 has 16 amino acids. V was clipped by 3 bases and J by 0 bases, with 9 bases between them. The CDR3 protein is CASSESHLSGANVLTF. The CDR3 DNA reads TGTGCCAGCAGTGAGTCGCACCTCTCTGGGGCCAACGTCCTGACTTTC.

J is TRBJ2-3 and V is TRBV29-1; D is ambiguous. The germline V and J ends were trimmed by 3 bases and 0 bases, with 10 bases remaining between them. This CDR3 has 14 residues. Germline V CDR1 and CDR2: SQVTM, ANQGSEA. This CDR3 is CSVDGGSSTDTQYF. As DNA, the CDR3 is TGCAGCGTTGATGGCGGCTCCAGCACAGATACGCAGTATTTT.

This chain uses TRBV3-1 (or the pseudogene TRBV3-2) with TRBJ1-6, with D possibly matching TRBD1 (5 bases). The ends were cut back, 6 bases at V and 7 bases at J, with 16 bases in the middle. Germline V gives CDR1 LGHDT, CDR2 YNNKEL (reference sequence). This CDR3 is built from 15 residues. The CDR3 DNA reads TGTGCCAGCAGGCCCCGCGGGGGGACCAATTCACCCCTCCACTTT. Protein product: CASRPRGGTNSPLHF.

The chain recombines TRBV7-3 with TRBJ2-7; 7 bases line up with TRBD2. V shed 5 bases, J shed 7 bases, and the junction held 17 bases outside the gene matches. Germline CDR1 and CDR2: SGHTA and FQGTGA. The CDR3 has 16 residues. The CDR3 loop is CASSLQPGTTPGEQYF. CDR3 nucleotide sequence: TGTGCCAGCAGCCTACAACCCGGGACTACCCCGGGGGAGCAGTACTTC.

This clone was found once. The genes are TRBV28 and TRBJ1-4, with D maybe TRBD1 (5 bases). The CDR3 runs to 15 residues. Germline V CDR1 and CDR2: MDHEN, SYDVKM. Trimming took off 6 bases at V and 5 bases at J, with 16 bases between the two ends. The CDR3 protein is CASSLPGTGNEKLFF. The DNA of the CDR3 is TGTGCCAGCAGCCTGCCCGGGACGGGAAATGAAAAACTGTTTTTT. The complete variable domain, with remaining parts taken from reference TRBV28 and TRBJ1-4, reads DVKVTQSSRYLVKRTGEKVFLECVQDMDHENMFWYRQDPGLGLRLIYFSYDVKMKEKGDIPEGYSVSREKKERFSLILESASTNQTSMYLCASSLPGTGNEKLFFGSGTQLSVL.

The rearrangement links TRBV5-1 to TRBJ2-2, with D possibly being TRBD1 or TRBD2 (5 bases each). There are 15 residues in the CDR3. V shed 1 base and J shed 6 bases, with 13 bases lying between them. The germline gives CDR1 SGHRS, CDR2 YFSETQ. DNA for the CDR3: TGCGCCAGCAGCTTGAGGCAGGGAGATCCCGGGGAGCTGTTTTTT. Protein product: CASSLRQGDPGELFF.

This clone was seen a few times. The genes are TRBV12-3 or TRBV12-4 and TRBJ1-1; D gene uncertain. The CDR3 contains 13 residues. V gave up 6 bases and J gave up 4 bases, with 12 bases separating them. The CDR3 spells CASRGETPTEAFF. As DNA, the CDR3 is TGTGCCAGCAGAGGTGAGACGCCCACTGAAGCTTTCTTT.

This sequence joins TRBV2 and TRBJ1-6, with unresolved D. The CDR3 totals 14 residues. CDR1 is SNHLY and CDR2 is FYNNEI in the germline V gene. The V gene lost 7 bases and the J gene lost 6 bases, with 13 bases spanning the gap. The CDR3 DNA follows: TGTGCCAGCACCCTCCAGGAGGGTAATTCACCCCTCCACTTT. This translates into CASTLQEGNSPLHF.

The J gene is TRBJ2-3, the V gene TRBV7-9; no clear D gene. V dropped 5 bases and J dropped 1 base, with 16 bases sitting between them. The germline V gene has CDR1 SEHNR and CDR2 FQNEAQ (reference sequence). This CDR3 contains 16 residues. For the CDR3, the DNA is TGTGCCAGCAGCCACCGGGCGACCCTTGGCACAGATACGCAGTATTTT. Translated, it gives CASSHRATLGTDTQYF.

J is TRBJ1-2 and V is TRBV29-1; maybe TRBD1 (5 bases). The V gene's germline CDR1 is SQVTM and CDR2 ANQGSEA. The CDR3 totals 13 residues. Trimming cost V 7 bases and J 4 bases, with 16 bases left between them. The CDR3 DNA follows: TGCAGCGCCCGTGGGCAGGGCGGCTATGGCTACACCTTC. It encodes CSARGQGGYGYTF.

The table lists this clone with a count of one. The chain has TRBV6-4 and TRBJ2-2; 10 nucleotides line up with TRBD2. This CDR3 is 14 amino acids long. J gave up 7 bases and V 6 bases, and 5 bases lay outside the gene matches. Per germline, CDR1 MRHNA and CDR2 SNTAGT. The CDR3 DNA is TGTGCCAGCAGAGCTAGCGGGAGAGGCGGGGAGCTGTTTTTT. Translated, it gives CASRASGRGGELFF.

This clone has only one observation. The gene calls are TRBV4-1 and TRBJ2-2; tentatively, D is TRBD2 (6 bases). CDR1 and CDR2 (germline): MGHRA, YSYEKL. Trimming left V 4 bases short and J 3 bases short, with 12 bases between. The CDR3 totals 15 residues. CDR3 residues: CASSRDAGYTGELFF. CDR3 nucleotide sequence: TGCGCCAGCAGCCGGGATGCGGGGTACACCGGGGAGCTGTTTTTT.

The chain combines TRBV10-2 with TRBJ2-3; D perhaps matches TRBD2 (6 bases). In germline, CDR1 is WSHSY, CDR2 SAAADI. The V and J ends lost 7 bases and 4 bases respectively, with 12 bases between them. CDR3 length equals 13 residues. CDR3 protein: CASTPGDPDTQYF. CDR3 nucleotide sequence: TGCGCCAGCACCCCGGGAGACCCAGATACGCAGTATTTT.

The chain combines TRBV10-3 with TRBJ2-7; 12 positions agree with TRBD1. The germline gives CDR1 ENHRY, CDR2 SYGVKD. After removal of 11 bases from V and 7 bases from J, the junction contained 15 bases not matched to a gene. CDR3 length: 15 amino acids. CDR3 DNA: TGTGCCTCCTGGAGGGGGGGACAGGGGGCAGGTGAGCAGTACTTC. Translated: CASWRGGQGAGEQYF.

This sequence joins TRBV9 and TRBJ2-7, with D perhaps TRBD2 (7 bases). With 0 bases removed from V and 8 bases from J, the gap between germline ends came to 15 bases. CDR1 is SGDLS and CDR2 is YYNGEE in the germline V gene. CDR3 size: 14 residues. The CDR3 loop reads CASSVAPGGGQQYF. CDR3 in DNA: TGTGCCAGCAGCGTAGCCCCGGGGGGCGGCCAGCAGTACTTC.

The chain's CDR3 is CASSLPPGIRDGYTF. CDR3 sequence (DNA): TGTGCCAGCTCCCTCCCGCCAGGGATTAGGGACGGCTACACCTTC. The rearrangement uses TRBV18 and TRBJ1-2, with a possible D match to TRBD1 (5 bases). This CDR3 contains 15 residues. V was pared by 6 bases and J by 8 bases, with 22 bases between. Per germline, CDR1 KGHSH and CDR2 LQKENI.

The rearrangement joins TRBV5-1 to TRBJ2-2; D is unresolved. The germline V gene encodes CDR1 SGHRS and CDR2 YFSETQ. The CDR3 length is 14 residues. Trimming removed 4 bases at V and 5 bases at J, with 12 bases between. The CDR3 is CASSLIEETGELFF. The DNA for the CDR3 is TGCGCCAGCAGCCTAATCGAGGAAACCGGGGAGCTGTTTTTT.

Only one count was recorded for this clone. The J gene is TRBJ2-7, the V gene TRBV6-5, with 7 bases matching TRBD1. After removal of 5 bases from V and 4 bases from J, the junction contained 8 bases not matched to a gene. This CDR3 is built from 14 residues. Germline V gives CDR1 MNHEY, CDR2 SVGAGI. The CDR3 is CASSTGTAPYEQYF. The CDR3 DNA follows: TGTGCCAGCAGTACCGGGACAGCGCCATACGAGCAGTACTTC.

This clone was found once. The V call is TRBV19, the J call TRBJ1-5; D is possibly TRBD1 (6 bases). V was trimmed by 3 bases and J by 0 bases, leaving 15 bases between them. This CDR3 has 17 residues. The germline gives CDR1 LNHDA, CDR2 SQIVND (reference sequence). In DNA form, the CDR3 reads TGTGCCAGTAGTATCCTAGGGGCAGGGGATAGCAATCAGCCCCAGCATTTT. As protein: CASSILGAGDSNQPQHF.

This clone was seen only once. The genes are TRBV12-3 or TRBV12-4 and TRBJ1-2; perhaps TRBD1 as D (6 bases). V gave up 6 bases and J gave up 8 bases, with 13 bases separating them. CDR3 length equals 12 residues. In nucleotides, the CDR3 is TGTGCCAGCAGAGAGACAGGCGGCGGCTACACCTTC. The encoded protein is CASRETGGGYTF.

This clone was seen only a few times. The chain employs TRBV30 and TRBJ1-1; D unclear. Looked up from germline, CDR1 is GTSNPN and CDR2 is SVGIG (reference sequence). The CDR3 loop spans 14 amino acids. Trimming took 2 bases from V and 0 from J, leaving 10 bases between them. DNA of the CDR3: TGTGCCTGGAGTAGGAGCAGGTTGAACACTGAAGCTTTCTTT. Translated, it gives CAWSRSRLNTEAFF.

The chain employs TRBV27 and TRBJ1-5, with no clear D. The CDR3 runs to 12 residues. The V gene's germline CDR1 is MNHEY and CDR2 SMNVEV (reference sequence). Trimming stripped 11 bases from V and 3 bases from J, with 11 bases between. CDR3 DNA sequence: TGTGCCTTGGAGGAGGACAATCAGCCCCAGCATTTT. Translated: CALEEDNQPQHF.

The chain combines TRBV28 with TRBJ1-2, with 10 bases matching TRBD1. Unmatched junction bases numbered 1, after V lost 6 bases and J lost 6 bases. Germline V gene sequence: CDR1 MDHEN, CDR2 SYDVKM. CDR3 length equals 12 residues. The CDR3 sequence: CASRTGGDGYTF. The CDR3 bases are TGTGCCAGCAGGACAGGGGGCGATGGCTACACCTTC.

The genes are TRBV19 and TRBJ2-7; D gene ambiguous. Trimming pared 5 bases from V and 1 base from J, leaving 12 bases between. Germline assignment: CDR1 LNHDA and CDR2 SQIVND (reference sequence). The CDR3 covers 14 residues. This CDR3 is CASSADAWSYEQYF. The CDR3 DNA follows: TGTGCCAGTAGTGCGGACGCCTGGTCCTACGAGCAGTACTTC.